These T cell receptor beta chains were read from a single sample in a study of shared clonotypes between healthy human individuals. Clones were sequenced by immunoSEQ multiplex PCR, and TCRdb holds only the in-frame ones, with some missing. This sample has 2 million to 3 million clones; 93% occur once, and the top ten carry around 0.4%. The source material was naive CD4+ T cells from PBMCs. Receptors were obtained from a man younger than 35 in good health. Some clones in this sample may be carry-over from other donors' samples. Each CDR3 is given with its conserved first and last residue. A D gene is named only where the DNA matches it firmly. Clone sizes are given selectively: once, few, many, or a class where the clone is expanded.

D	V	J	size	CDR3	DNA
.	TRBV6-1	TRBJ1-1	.	CASSGRRGNTEAFF	TGTGCCAGCAGTGGGCGACGGGGGAACACTGAAGCTTTCTTT
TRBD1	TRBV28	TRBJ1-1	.	CASRGRGATEAFF	TGTGCCAGCAGGGGCAGGGGGGCCACTGAAGCTTTCTTT
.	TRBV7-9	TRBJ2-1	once	CASSLALGLPNEQFF	TGTGCCAGCAGCTTAGCGCTAGGCCTGCCAAATGAGCAGTTCTTC
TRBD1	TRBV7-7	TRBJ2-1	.	CASSLGGQGGNEQFF	TGTGCCAGCAGCTTAGGGGGACAGGGTGGCAATGAGCAGTTCTTC
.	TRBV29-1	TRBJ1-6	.	CSVGTGDSPLHF	TGCAGCGTCGGGACGGGGGATTCACCCCTCCACTTT
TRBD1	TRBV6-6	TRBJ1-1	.	CASRDRGGLNTEAFF	TGTGCCAGCAGGGACAGGGGAGGACTGAACACTGAAGCTTTCTTT
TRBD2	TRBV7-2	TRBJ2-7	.	CASSSGTSDSYEQYF	TGTGCCAGCAGCTCCGGGACTAGCGACTCCTACGAGCAGTACTTC
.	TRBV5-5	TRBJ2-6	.	CASSLSSSGANVLTF	TGTGCCAGCAGCTTAAGTAGCTCTGGGGCCAACGTCCTGACTTTC
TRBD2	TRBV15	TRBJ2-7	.	CATSQQRVPGGNEQYF	TGTGCCACCTCTCAGCAAAGGGTCCCGGGAGGGAACGAGCAGTACTTC
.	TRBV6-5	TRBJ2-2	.	CASRHRANTGELFF	TGTGCCAGCAGGCACAGGGCGAACACCGGGGAGCTGTTTTTT
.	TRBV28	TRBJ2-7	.	CASETGSRNYEQYF	TGTGCCAGCGAAACCGGGAGCCGGAACTACGAGCAGTACTTC
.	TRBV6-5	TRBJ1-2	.	CASSGGSYGYTF	TGTGCCAGCAGTGGGGGAAGCTATGGCTACACCTTC
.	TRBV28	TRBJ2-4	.	CASSPGKLAKNIQYF	TGTGCCAGCAGTCCTGGGAAACTAGCCAAAAACATTCAGTACTTC
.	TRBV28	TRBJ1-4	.	CASSLPGLDNEKLFF	TGTGCCAGCAGTTTACCGGGACTGGATAATGAAAAACTGTTTTTT
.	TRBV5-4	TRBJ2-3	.	CASSFPGLRRSDTQYF	TGTGCCAGCAGCTTTCCGGGACTGCGCAGGTCAGATACGCAGTATTTT
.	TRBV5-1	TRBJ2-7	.	CASSRPGSEGYEQYF	TGCGCCAGCAGCAGACCGGGATCCGAGGGCTACGAGCAGTACTTC
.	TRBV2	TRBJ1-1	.	CASSPNTEAFF	TGTGCCAGCAGTCCGAACACTGAAGCTTTCTTT
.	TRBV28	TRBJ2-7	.	CASTSGYEQYF	TGTGCCAGCACCTCGGGTTACGAGCAGTACTTC
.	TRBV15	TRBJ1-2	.	CATSREGDEARYGYTF	TGTGCCACCAGCAGAGAGGGCGACGAGGCTAGGTATGGCTACACCTTC
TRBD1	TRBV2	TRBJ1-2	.	CASSRNRGPNYGYTF	TGTGCCAGCAGCCGGAACAGGGGCCCTAACTATGGCTACACCTTC